This TCR beta chain was captured in a study of T cells in Graves' hyperthyroidism and ophthalmopathy. This clonotype has ten or more counts. Amplified TCR beta CDR3 regions came from RNA transcripts. An initial round of RT-PCR targeting the TCR CDR3 relied on the HTBI primer set. TCRdb redid the calling of the multiplex PCR reads with MiXCR, one entry per CDR3 protein. Among around 620,000 distinct CDR3 sequences listed, 15% to 20% were seen once. The germline V gene has CDR1 MDHEN and CDR2 SYDVKM. V was clipped by 5 bases and J by 4 bases; unmatched bases: 17. The CDR3 runs to 19 residues. Sequenced material: blood. The TCR originated in a woman aged 30 to 39 with Graves' hyperthyroidism. The chain carries TRBV28 and TRBJ2-1; 10 nucleotides match TRBD2. The CDR3 bases are TGTGCCAGCAGTAACCCCCTGCTCGGAAGCGGGAGGGCTTACAATGAGCAGTTCTTC. It yields the protein CASSNPLLGSGRAYNEQFF.